This T cell receptor beta chain was captured by sequencing in a study of blood T cells in healthy people across ages. Study-level findings and limits: Any conclusive comparison of naive versus antigen-experienced cells was prevented by using unsorted PBMCs.

The length of the CDR3 is 18 residues. The germline gives CDR1 SEHNR, CDR2 FQNEAQ (reference sequence). The V end was cut by 5 bases, the J end by 0 bases, with 23 bases between. This clonotype occurred a few times. What it binds is unknown. The use of a sample-barcoded 5' primer and a J-beta primer mix characterized a second PCR of 7 to 11 cycles. Each cDNA molecule was tagged by a template-switch adaptor that had 12 random nucleotides. Each CDR3 protein gets one entry after TCRdb re-called the 5' RACE reads with MiXCR. The table records approximately 810,000 distinct CDR3 sequences, about 37% of them present only once.

This sequence originates from a man aged 18 to 30 in good health. The chain has TRBV7-9 and TRBJ2-7, with D perhaps assigned TRBD1 or TRBD2 (5 bases each). The sequenced sample was blood. The CDR3 DNA reads TGTGCCAGCAGCACTCTCGGAAGGGACGCTATAGACTCCTACGAGCAGTACTTC. The encoded protein is CASSTLGRDAIDSYEQYF.